The 9 T cell receptor beta chains below all came from one sample that was sequenced in a study of CD8 T cells in Susac syndrome. Random hexamers were used to reverse transcribe an amount of roughly 0.5 to 1 ug RNA. TCRdb analysed the immunoSEQ multiplex PCR reads with MiXCR anew, one entry per CDR3 protein. The top ten clones hold 0.15% of a sample with about 210,000 distinct CDR3 sequences, less than 95% of them seen once. The sample was CD4+ T cells from PBMCs. The receptors stem from a human donor with Susac syndrome.

The chain couples TRBV19 to TRBJ1-4; 8 positions match TRBD1. Trimming took 3 bases from V and 0 from J; bases not matched to a gene: 9. The CDR3 runs 18 residues. The germline V gene encodes CDR1 LNHDA and CDR2 SQIVND (reference sequence). The DNA of the CDR3 is TGTGCCAGTAGTATGGGACAGGCGACGTCTGCAACTAATGAAAAACTGTTTTTT. Its translation is CASSMGQATSATNEKLFF.

The chain carries TRBV6-5 and TRBJ2-7; D may match TRBD1 or TRBD2 (5 bases each). Looked up from germline, CDR1 is MNHEY and CDR2 is SVGAGI. V lost 4 bases to trimming and J lost 3 bases, with 13 bases between them. The CDR3 is 14 residues long. The CDR3 here is CASSSWDDLYEQYF. DNA of the CDR3: TGTGCCAGCAGTTCCTGGGACGATCTCTACGAGCAGTACTTC.

This clonotype was detected only once. This chain links TRBV15 with TRBJ2-5, with D unclear. This CDR3 has 15 residues. Per the germline V gene, CDR1 is LNHNV and CDR2 is YYDKDF (reference sequence). V lost 1 base, J lost 1 base, and 10 bases lay in between. CDR3 nucleotides: TGTGCCACCAGCAGAGCCCCCTGGATCCAAGAGACCCAGTACTTC. Its protein is CATSRAPWIQETQYF. Full variable domain (remainder filled in from reference TRBV15 and TRBJ2-5): DAMVIQNPRYQVTQFGKPVTLSCSQTLNHNVMYWYQQKSSQAPKLLFHYYDKDFNNEADTPDNFQSRRPNTSFCFLDIRSPGLGDTAMYLCATSRAPWIQETQYFGPGTRLLVL.

V usage is TRBV7-3 and J usage is TRBJ1-6; D gene uncertain. Germline V lookup: CDR1 SGHTA, CDR2 FQGTGA. The V end was cut by 0 bases, the J end by 10 bases, with 13 bases between. The CDR3 sequence is 15 residues long. CDR3 sequence: CASSLTGSYRSPLHF. Written as DNA, the CDR3 is TGTGCCAGCAGCTTAACGGGCAGCTACCGGTCACCCCTCCACTTT. The variable domain in full, with the rest retrieved from reference TRBV7-3 and TRBJ1-6, is GAGVSQTPSNKVTEKGKYVELRCDPISGHTALYWYRQSLGQGPEFLIYFQGTGAADDSGLPNDRFFAVRPEGSVSTLKIQRTERGDSAVYLCASSLTGSYRSPLHFGNGTRLTVT.

This clonotype appeared once. This chain connects TRBV12-3 or TRBV12-4 to TRBJ2-1, with 9 bases lining up with TRBD2. J lost 7 bases, V lost 7 bases, and 11 bases had no gene match. The CDR3 loop spans 15 amino acids. Written as DNA, the CDR3 is TGTGCCAGCACCTGGGGCGGGGGGGCGTCAAATGAGCAGTTCTTC. Its translation: CASTWGGGASNEQFF.

This chain uses TRBV29-1 with TRBJ2-5, with TRBD1 matching 7 bases. Trimming took 6 bases from V and 5 from J; bases not matched to a gene: 9. This CDR3 contains 13 residues. Germline-derived CDR1 and CDR2 are SQVTM and ANQGSEA. The CDR3, as DNA: TGCAGCGTCGATACGGGACAGTTGGAGACCCAGTACTTC. Protein: CSVDTGQLETQYF.

The V gene is TRBV4-1, the J gene TRBJ1-2; D gene uncertain. Per the germline V gene, CDR1 is MGHRA and CDR2 is YSYEKL. V was trimmed by 2 bases and J by 7 bases, leaving 14 bases between them. The CDR3 spans 14 residues. Here the CDR3 DNA reads TGCGCCAGCAGCCAAATCACCCGGACCCCTGGCTACACCTTC. Translating it yields CASSQITRTPGYTF.

The CDR3, as DNA: TGTGCCAGCAGTGAAGACGTGGTGACCCAGTACTTC. Its protein is CASSEDVVTQYF. This chain joins TRBV6-1 and TRBJ2-5; D is unresolved. Germline V gene data show CDR1 as MNHNS and CDR2 as SASEGT. This CDR3 region has 12 residues. Trimming removed 1 base at V and 7 bases at J, with 7 bases between.

V gene TRBV19 combines with J gene TRBJ1-2; D remains unclear. CDR1 and CDR2 from the germline V gene are LNHDA and SQIVND (reference sequence). The V gene lost 11 bases and the J gene lost 2 bases, with 15 bases spanning the gap. This CDR3 is 13 amino acids long. The DNA of the CDR3 is TGTGCCTCGAAAGAACGGGGAAACTATGGCTACACCTTC. It translates to CASKERGNYGYTF.